These T cell receptor beta chains were read from a single sample in a study of T cell responses to AZD1222 COVID-19 vaccine. The table came from immunoSEQ multiplex PCR; TCRdb's copy has only in-frame clones and leaves some out. This table has tens of thousands of clones, about 88% appearing once. The specimen comprised peripheral blood, sampled on day 0 of AZD1222 vaccination. These receptors were taken from an adult in good health. Both conserved end residues are part of each CDR3. Fields, in order: V gene, CDR3 protein.

>TRBV3-1/TRBV3-2
CASSYRGANTGELFF
>TRBV3-1/TRBV3-2
CASSPRQGALGYTF
>TRBV7-2
CASSVTAGTMNTEAFF
>TRBV5-1
CASSLFASGENEQFF
>TRBV7-9
CASSSPLGGASYEQYF
>TRBV12-3/TRBV12-4
CASSRDLTTQYF
>TRBV24-1
CATSDKTGVHYGYTF
>TRBV27
CASSHRGLANSPLHF
>TRBV5-5
CASSQTGNGLWAGNTIYF
>TRBV4-1
CASSPKEGQYTMNTEAFF
>TRBV18
CASSPRTENTEAFF
>TRBV29-1
CSVEGLTVGYTF
>TRBV7-3
CASSLRAGAGANVLTF
>TRBV12-1
CASSFFAIRGLRNTEAFF
>TRBV7-8
CASSFSGTAYEQYF
>TRBV10-3
CAISESIGLEYEQYF
>TRBV19
CASRPRTPDNEQFF
>TRBV12-3/TRBV12-4
CASSPGGDGYTF
>TRBV2
CASSTRDPPGFF
>TRBV7-7
CASSLGGRTQETQYF
>TRBV29-1
CSAAGLAGPMDTQYF
>TRBV5-1
CASSPQSSGGGYEQYF
>TRBV7-6
CASSPLGDSPLHF
>TRBV28
CASSREGSYNEQFF
>TRBV19
CASHFSGYNTEAFF
>TRBV6-5
CASGSLYTEAFF
>TRBV19
CASSIGTGGFNYGYTF
>TRBV21-1
CASSPGRQTGTEAFF
>TRBV3-1/TRBV3-2
CASSQGRGGKETQYF
>TRBV5-1
CASSEQGARGQPQHF
>TRBV7-6
CASSSENGGSSYNEQFF
>TRBV6-5
CASSYTPGGEQYF
>TRBV7-2
CASSSYLGRDNYGYTF
>TRBV30
CAWSTGQWNSPLHF
>TRBV6-5
CASQGGRANSYEQYF
>TRBV9
CASSGGVPYEQYF
>TRBV19
CASSHRGRLEKLFF
>TRBV5-1
CASSLLGGANTEAFF
>TRBV7-9
CASSPGRSSLNQPQHF
>TRBV19
CASRPRGFYEQYF
>TRBV19
CASNGGAGDTQYF
>TRBV2
CASSALGNYGYTF
>TRBV3-1/TRBV3-2
CASSQDTGVEAFF
>TRBV4-1
CASSQVLLAASTDTQYF
>TRBV6-5
CASSYYPRTEIYEQYF
>TRBV5-6
CASSSPGLRDTQYF